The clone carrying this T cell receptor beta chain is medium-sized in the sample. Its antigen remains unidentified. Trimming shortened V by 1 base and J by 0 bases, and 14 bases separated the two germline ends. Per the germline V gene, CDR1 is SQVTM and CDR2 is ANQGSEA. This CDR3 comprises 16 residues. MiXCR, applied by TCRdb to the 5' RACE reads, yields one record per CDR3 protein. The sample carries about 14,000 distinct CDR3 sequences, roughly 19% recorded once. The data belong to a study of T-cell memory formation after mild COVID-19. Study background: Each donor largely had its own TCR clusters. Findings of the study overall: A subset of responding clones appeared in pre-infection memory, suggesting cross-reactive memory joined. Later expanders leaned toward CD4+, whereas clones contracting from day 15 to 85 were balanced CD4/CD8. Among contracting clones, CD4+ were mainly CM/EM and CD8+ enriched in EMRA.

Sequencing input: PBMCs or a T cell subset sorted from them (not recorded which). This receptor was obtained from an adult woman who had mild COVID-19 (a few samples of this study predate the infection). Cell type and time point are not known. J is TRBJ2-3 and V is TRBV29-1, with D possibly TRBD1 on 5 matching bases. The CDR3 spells CSVEAETVLSTDTQYF. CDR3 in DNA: TGCAGCGTTGAAGCTGAGACAGTCCTTAGCACAGATACGCAGTATTTT.